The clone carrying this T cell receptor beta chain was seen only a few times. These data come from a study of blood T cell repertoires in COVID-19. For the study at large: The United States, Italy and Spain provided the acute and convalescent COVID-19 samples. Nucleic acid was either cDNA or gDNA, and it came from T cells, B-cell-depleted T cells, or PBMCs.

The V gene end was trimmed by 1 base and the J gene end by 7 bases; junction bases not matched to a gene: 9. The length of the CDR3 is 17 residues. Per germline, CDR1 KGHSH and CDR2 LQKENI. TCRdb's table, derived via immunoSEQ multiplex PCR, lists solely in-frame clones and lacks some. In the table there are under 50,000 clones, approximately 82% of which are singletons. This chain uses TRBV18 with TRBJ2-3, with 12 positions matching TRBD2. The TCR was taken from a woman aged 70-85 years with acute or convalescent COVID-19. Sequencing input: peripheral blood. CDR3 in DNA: TGTGCCAGCTCACCACAGGCTAGCGGGAGGGCCGTAAATACGCAGTATTTT. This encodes CASSPQASGRAVNTQYF.